These 25 T cell receptor beta chains came from one sample sequenced in a study of T cells in Graves' hyperthyroidism and ophthalmopathy. The TCR beta CDR3 regions underwent amplification using RNA transcripts as the source. During a first-round RT-PCR of the TCR CDR3, the HTBI primer set was used. TCRdb reanalysed the multiplex PCR reads using MiXCR and keeps one entry per CDR3 protein. The sample has a few hundred thousand distinct CDR3 sequences; approximately 14% are singletons. The sample consisted of blood. These receptors all come from a woman aged 25-40 years with Graves' hyperthyroidism.

This clonotype was found many times. CDR3 region: CASSKGTGLSEQYF. The CDR3 DNA reads as TGTGCCAGCAGTAAGGGGACAGGGTTATCCGAGCAGTACTTC. The chain uses TRBV27 and TRBJ2-7; TRBD1 matches 9 bases. Germline values: CDR1 MNHEY, CDR2 SMNVEV (reference sequence). V lost 5 bases and J lost 6; bases outside the gene matches: 8. This CDR3 spans 14 amino acids.

In its sample, this clonotype was seen many times. J is TRBJ2-1 and V is TRBV6-1, with TRBD2 as a possible D gene (5 bases). The CDR3 is made up of 16 amino acids. Germline-derived CDR1 and CDR2 are MNHNS and SASEGT. V gave up 1 base and J gave up 4 bases, with 14 bases separating them. This CDR3 reads CASSEGWRGGYNEQFF. The CDR3 DNA follows: TGTGCCAGCAGTGAAGGTTGGCGCGGCGGGTACAATGAGCAGTTCTTC.

This clonotype was recorded many times. The chain has TRBV12-3 or TRBV12-4 and TRBJ2-7; no clear D gene. The CDR3 is made up of 19 amino acids. V was clipped by 3 bases and J by 0 bases, with 24 bases between them. This CDR3 is CASSFSRWKANFSSYEQYF. The CDR3 DNA reads TGTGCCAGCAGTTTTAGCAGGTGGAAAGCGAACTTTAGCTCCTACGAGCAGTACTTC.

With regard to this clonotype: The junction shows a germline mismatch at one end, possibly a read error. The chain joins TRBV7-2 to TRBJ1-2; TRBD1 aligns across 9 bases. Germline-derived CDR1 and CDR2 are SGHTA and FQGNSA. The CDR3 spans 16 residues. CDR3 sequence reads: CASSLGQGVYYYGYAF. CDR3 in DNA: TGTGCCAGCAGCTTAGGACAGGGGGTGTACTACTATGGCTACGCCTTC.

This clonotype has at least ten counts. This chain joins TRBV20-1 and TRBJ1-1, with D uncertain. The germline V and J ends were trimmed by 1 base and 7 bases, with 19 bases remaining between them. The CDR3 loop spans 15 amino acids. CDR1 is DFQATT, CDR2 SNEGSKA, per germline (reference sequence). The CDR3, as DNA: TGCAGTGCTAGAGTAAACGAGTTCGGGAGCTATGAAGCTTTCTTT. Protein product: CSARVNEFGSYEAFF.

V usage is TRBV19 and J usage is TRBJ2-2; TRBD2 aligns across 10 bases. Trimming removed 7 bases from V and 5 bases from J; junction bases left unmatched: 4. This CDR3 contains 14 residues. Germline CDR1 is LNHDA and CDR2 is SQIVND (reference sequence). CDR3 amino acids: CASKREGGTGELFF. For the CDR3, the DNA is TGTGCCAGTAAGCGGGAGGGTGGTACCGGGGAGCTGTTTTTT.

This clonotype was seen many times. The chain recombines TRBV20-1 with TRBJ2-3; D is ambiguous. The CDR3 length is 12 residues. The V end lost 0 bases, the J end lost 3 bases, and 4 bases lay between the germline ends. Germline CDR1 DFQATT, CDR2 SNEGSKA (reference sequence). The CDR3 DNA follows: TGCAGTGCTAGAGATCTGACAGATACGCAGTATTTT. Its translation is CSARDLTDTQYF.

V is TRBV30 and J is TRBJ2-7; TRBD1 matches at 9 bases. Germline V CDR1 and CDR2: GTSNPN, SVGIG (reference sequence). The CDR3 sequence is 16 residues long. Unmatched junction bases numbered 10, after V lost 2 bases and J lost 2 bases. The CDR3 spells CAWSFATGTGPYEQYF. CDR3 nucleotides: TGTGCCTGGAGTTTCGCTACCGGGACAGGGCCCTACGAGCAGTACTTC.

This clonotype occurred many times. The V gene is TRBV6-1, the J gene TRBJ2-1, with TRBD2 identical over 8 bases. CDR3 length: 17 amino acids. The V gene end was trimmed by 5 bases and the J gene end by 2 bases; junction bases not matched to a gene: 11. The germline V gene has CDR1 MNHNS and CDR2 SASEGT. The CDR3 sequence: CASSSPLAGTPYNEQFF. The CDR3 DNA reads as TGTGCCAGCAGTTCCCCCTTAGCGGGAACCCCCTACAATGAGCAGTTCTTC.

The rearrangement uses TRBV19 and TRBJ1-1, with D perhaps matching TRBD1 (6 bases). The V gene's germline CDR1 is LNHDA and CDR2 SQIVND (reference sequence). V was cut by 7 bases and J by 3 bases, with 18 bases left in between. This CDR3 is 15 amino acids long. In DNA form, the CDR3 reads TGTGCCAGTACAAGTGGGGGGGCCGGGGACACTGAAGCTTTCTTT. Amino acid sequence: CASTSGGAGDTEAFF.

The chain links TRBV28 to TRBJ2-1; D gene ambiguous. V lost 1 base and J lost 5, with 6 bases in between. This CDR3 has 13 amino acids. Germline CDR1 is MDHEN and CDR2 is SYDVKM. The CDR3 loop is CASSLSWHNEQFF. In nucleotides, the CDR3 is TGTGCCAGCAGTTTATCCTGGCACAATGAGCAGTTCTTC.

This clonotype was recorded at least ten times. This rearrangement joins TRBV6-2 or TRBV6-3 to TRBJ1-5; the D is unclear. The CDR3 runs 13 residues. V lost 7 bases and J lost 0, with 7 bases in between. The germline V gene has CDR1 MNHEY and CDR2 SVGEGT. CDR3 region: CASTEPSNQPQHF. CDR3 bases: TGTGCCAGCACCGAACCTAGCAATCAGCCCCAGCATTTT.

Worth noting for this clonotype: This could be a read error, since a much larger clone is one nucleotide away. Here the CDR3 reads CVWSGTSYTQYF. CDR3 DNA: TGTGTCTGGAGTGGGACTAGTTATACGCAGTATTTT. The rearrangement joins TRBV30 to TRBJ2-3, with 8 bases matching TRBD2. This CDR3 is built from 12 residues. CDR1 is GTSNPN and CDR2 is SVGIG in the germline V gene (reference sequence).

This clonotype was seen repeatedly, ten times or more. This rearrangement joins TRBV5-1 to TRBJ2-3, with D perhaps matching TRBD2 (5 bases). Looked up from germline, CDR1 is SGHRS and CDR2 is YFSETQ. There are 14 residues in the CDR3. V gave up 5 bases and J gave up 1 base, with 11 bases separating them. This chain's CDR3 is CASSREPGTDTQYF. CDR3 in DNA: TGCGCCAGCAGTAGGGAGCCTGGCACAGATACGCAGTATTTT.

The gene calls are TRBV7-9 and TRBJ2-3; the match to TRBD2 covers 15 bases. The CDR3 sequence is 17 residues long. CDR1 is SEHNR, CDR2 FQNEAQ, per germline (reference sequence). V lost 5 bases, J lost 4 bases, and 7 bases stayed unmatched. This chain's CDR3 is CASSAPGTSGRSDTQYF. The CDR3 nucleotides read TGTGCCAGCAGCGCCCCCGGGACTAGCGGGAGGTCAGATACGCAGTATTTT.

Concerning this clonotype itself: This may stem from a read error, because a much larger clone lies one nucleotide away. The rearrangement uses TRBV27 and TRBJ2-1; a possible D gene is TRBD1 (5 bases). The CDR3 contains 14 residues. The V gene's germline CDR1 is MNHEY and CDR2 SMNVEV (reference sequence). The CDR3 DNA follows: TGTGTCAGCAGTATAACCGACAGCTACAATGAGCAGTTCTTC. Translation gives CVSSITDSYNEQFF.

The CDR3 loop is CASSLEDRYNSPLHF. The CDR3 DNA sequence: TGTGCCAGCAGTTTAGAGGACAGATATAATTCACCCCTCCACTTT. The gene calls are TRBV12-3 or TRBV12-4 and TRBJ1-6, with a weak D call TRBD1 (6 bases). This CDR3 is 15 amino acids long. Trimming pared 1 base from V and 4 bases from J, leaving 8 bases between.

This clonotype is a singleton in its sample. Possible read error: a much larger clone is one base away. The chain employs TRBV25-1 and TRBJ1-5, with D possibly matching TRBD1 (6 bases). Germline values: CDR1 MGHDK, CDR2 SYGVNS. V lost 2 bases and J lost 6, with 11 bases in between. This CDR3 comprises 14 residues. In DNA, the CDR3 is TGTGCCAGCAGTGAAGCAGGGGAGGGTCAGCCCCAGCATTTT. Encoded protein: CASSEAGEGQPQHF.

The rearrangement joins TRBV9 to TRBJ1-1, with D uncertain. V was pared by 7 bases and J by 0 bases, with 13 bases between. Germline CDR1 is SGDLS and CDR2 is YYNGEE. The CDR3 is 14 amino acids. The DNA for the CDR3 is TGTGCCAGCGATTTAACGGGAATGAACACTGAAGCTTTCTTT. It yields the protein CASDLTGMNTEAFF.

The V call is TRBV12-3 or TRBV12-4, the J call TRBJ2-7, with D possibly TRBD1 on 6 matching bases. The CDR3 consists of 15 residues. V was shortened by 6 bases and J by 7 bases, with 22 bases between the two germline ends. DNA of the CDR3: TGTGCCAGCAGACCCGGACAGTCCCCTCAAAGGGAGCAGTACTTC. It encodes CASRPGQSPQREQYF.

This clonotype occurred many times. J is TRBJ2-5 and V is TRBV6-1; the D is unclear. V was shortened by 5 bases and J by 3 bases, with 1 base between the two germline ends. Germline V gene sequence: CDR1 MNHNS, CDR2 SASEGT. The CDR3 is made up of 10 amino acids. CDR3 protein: CASSKETQYF. Written as DNA, the CDR3 is TGTGCCAGCAGTAAAGAGACCCAGTACTTC.

This clonotype was found many times. The chain links TRBV7-9 to TRBJ2-1; TRBD2 matches at 13 bases. After removal of 5 bases from V and 8 bases from J, the junction contained 15 bases not matched to a gene. The CDR3 consists of 18 residues. Germline lookup yields CDR1 SEHNR and CDR2 FQNEAQ (reference sequence). This chain's CDR3 is CASSPSARLAGGVDEQFF. CDR3 coding DNA: TGTGCCAGCAGCCCCTCGGCCCGACTAGCGGGAGGTGTCGATGAGCAGTTCTTC.

Remarks on this clonotype: This clone may be a read error of a much larger clone one base away. This chain joins TRBV6-1 and TRBJ2-7; the match to TRBD2 covers 9 bases. Germline assignment: CDR1 MNHNS and CDR2 SASEGT. The CDR3 loop spans 13 amino acids. The CDR3 region is CGTAGGAAYEQYF. The CDR3 bases are TGTGGTACTGCGGGAGGGGCAGCCTACGAGCAGTACTTC.

The sample holds many counts of this clonotype. J is TRBJ1-2 and V is TRBV3-1, with D hard to call. The V end lost 4 bases, the J end lost 1 base, and 10 bases lay between the germline ends. The CDR3 totals 14 residues. The germline gives CDR1 LGHDT, CDR2 YNNKEL (reference sequence). The CDR3 DNA reads as TGTGCCAGCAGCCTCAGACGGATTAACTATGGCTACACCTTC. It encodes CASSLRRINYGYTF.

The V call is TRBV4-1, the J call TRBJ2-2, with D possibly matching TRBD2 (6 bases). CDR1 MGHRA and CDR2 YSYEKL come from the germline V gene. Trimming shortened V by 4 bases and J by 1 base, and 13 bases separated the two germline ends. This CDR3 is 16 amino acids long. CDR3 residues: CASSLRASENTGELFF. The DNA for the CDR3 is TGCGCCAGCAGCCTCCGGGCTAGCGAGAACACCGGGGAGCTGTTTTTT.